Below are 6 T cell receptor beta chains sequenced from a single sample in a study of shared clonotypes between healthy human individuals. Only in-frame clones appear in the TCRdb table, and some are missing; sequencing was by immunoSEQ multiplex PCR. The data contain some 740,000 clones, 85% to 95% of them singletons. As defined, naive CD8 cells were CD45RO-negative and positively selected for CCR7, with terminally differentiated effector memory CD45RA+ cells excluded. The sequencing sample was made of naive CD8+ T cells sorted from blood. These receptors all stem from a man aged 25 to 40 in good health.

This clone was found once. Here the CDR3 reads CASGLGRWGTDTQYF. In DNA form, the CDR3 reads TGTGCTAGTGGTTTGGGTCGCTGGGGGACAGATACGCAGTATTTT. V and J are TRBV12-5 and TRBJ2-3, with D possibly being TRBD1 or TRBD2 (5 bases each). Germline lookup yields CDR1 LGHNT and CDR2 FRNRAP. The CDR3 contains 15 residues. V lost 1 base and J lost 3, with 11 bases in between.

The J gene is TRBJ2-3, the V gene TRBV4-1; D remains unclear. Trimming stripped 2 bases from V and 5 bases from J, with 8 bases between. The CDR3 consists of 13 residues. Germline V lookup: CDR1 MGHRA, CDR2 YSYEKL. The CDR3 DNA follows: TGCGCCAGCAGCCAAATAGAAAAAGATACGCAGTATTTT. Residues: CASSQIEKDTQYF.

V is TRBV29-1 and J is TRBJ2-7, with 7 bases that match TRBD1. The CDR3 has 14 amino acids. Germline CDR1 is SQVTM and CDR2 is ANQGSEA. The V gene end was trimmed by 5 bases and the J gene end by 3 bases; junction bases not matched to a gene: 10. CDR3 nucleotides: TGCAGCGTTCGGGGACAGCCGGGAAGCTACGAGCAGTACTTC. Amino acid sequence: CSVRGQPGSYEQYF.

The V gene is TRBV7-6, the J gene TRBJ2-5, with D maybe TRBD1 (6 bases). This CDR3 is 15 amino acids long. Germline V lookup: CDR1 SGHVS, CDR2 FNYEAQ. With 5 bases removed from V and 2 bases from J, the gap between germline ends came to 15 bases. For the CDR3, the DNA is TGTGCCAGCAGCCAGGGGTCCTGGGGTCAAGAGACCCAGTACTTC. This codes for CASSQGSWGQETQYF. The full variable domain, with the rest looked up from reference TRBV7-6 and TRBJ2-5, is GAGVSQSPRYKVTKRGQDVALRCDPISGHVSLYWYRQALGQGPEFLTYFNYEAQQDKSGLPNDRFSAERPEGSISTLTIQRTEQRDSAMYRCASSQGSWGQETQYFGPGTRLLVL.

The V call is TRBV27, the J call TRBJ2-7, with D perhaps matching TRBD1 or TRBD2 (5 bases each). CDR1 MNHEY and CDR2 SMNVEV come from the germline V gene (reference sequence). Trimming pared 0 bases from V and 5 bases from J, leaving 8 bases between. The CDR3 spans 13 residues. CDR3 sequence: CASSLSRGHEQYF. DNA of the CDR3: TGTGCCAGCAGTTTATCGAGGGGCCACGAGCAGTACTTC.

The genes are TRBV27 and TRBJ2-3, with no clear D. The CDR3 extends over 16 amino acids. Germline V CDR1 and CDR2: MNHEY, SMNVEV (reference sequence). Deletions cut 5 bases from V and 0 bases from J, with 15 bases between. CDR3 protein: CASSHFSDGSTDTQYF. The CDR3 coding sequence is TGTGCCAGCAGTCACTTCTCCGACGGAAGCACAGATACGCAGTATTTT.